This paragraph covers one TCR beta chain sequence. What it recognizes is unknown. V was shortened by 8 bases and J by 5 bases, with 14 bases between the two germline ends. This CDR3 region has 13 residues. The germline gives CDR1 SGHTA, CDR2 FQGNSA. The data stem from a study of blood T cells in healthy people across ages. Study-level results: Older age coincided with a roughly linear decline in TCR beta diversity per million T cells.

For the second PCR, which ran for about 6 to 11 cycles, a sample-barcoded 5' primer and a J-beta primer mix were used. TCRdb itself ran the 5' RACE reads through MiXCR, one entry per CDR3 protein. The table lists some 1.8 million distinct CDR3 sequences, 39% of them singletons. The chain recombines TRBV7-2 with TRBJ2-3, with no clear D. The clonotype originates from a human donor in good health. The sequenced sample consisted of blood. This chain's CDR3 is CASGRPGLDTQYF. CDR3 bases: TGTGCCAGCGGTCGCCCCGGTTTAGATACGCAGTATTTT. Using reference TRBV7-2 and TRBJ2-3 for the parts outside the CDR3, the full variable domain is GAGVSQSPSNKVTEKGKDVELRCDPISGHTALYWYRQSLGQGLEFLIYFQGNSAPDKSGLPSDRFSAERTGGSVSTLTIQRTQQEDSAVYLCASGRPGLDTQYFGPGTRLTVL.